These 9 T cell receptor beta chains were sequenced from one sample in a study of PD-L1 blockade in urothelial cancer. The time point: pretreatment peripheral blood. TCRdb keeps only in-frame clones here, not all; method: immunoSEQ multiplex PCR. The sample lists 35,000 to 45,000 clones, 70% to 90% occurring once. This material consisted of PBMCs, taken around atezolizumab (anti-PD-L1) treatment. The receptors shown here come from a donor aged 40 or older with urothelial cancer.

The chain's CDR3 is CASSLDEGAGGATEAFF. As DNA, the CDR3 is TGTGCCAGCAGCTTAGATGAGGGGGCAGGGGGCGCGACTGAAGCTTTCTTT. This chain joins TRBV11-3 and TRBJ1-1; TRBD1 aligns across 8 bases. CDR3 length: 17 residues. V shed 0 bases, J shed 5 bases, and the junction held 11 bases outside the gene matches. Germline V gives CDR1 SGHNT, CDR2 YENEEA.

V is TRBV19 and J is TRBJ1-4, with 7 bases identical to TRBD1. There are 14 residues in the CDR3. The J segment lost 7 bases and the V segment lost 6 bases, leaving 8 bases of the junction unmatched. Germline V gives CDR1 LNHDA, CDR2 SQIVND (reference sequence). The CDR3 DNA sequence: TGTGCCAGTAGGAGACAGGGCGGCAGTGAAAAACTGTTTTTT. Protein: CASRRQGGSEKLFF.

This clone has just a few counts. The chain joins TRBV5-1 to TRBJ2-2, with TRBD1 identical over 12 bases. The V gene end was trimmed by 4 bases and the J gene end by 6 bases; junction bases not matched to a gene: 7. Germline V CDR1 and CDR2: SGHRS, YFSETQ. The CDR3 contains 16 residues. CDR3 DNA sequence: TGCGCCAGCAGCAGGGGAGGGACAGGGGGCTCCGGGGAGCTGTTTTTT. Its protein product is CASSRGGTGGSGELFF.

J is TRBJ2-7 and V is TRBV5-1; D gene unclear. With 0 bases removed from V and 2 bases from J, the gap between germline ends came to 9 bases. The CDR3 is made up of 14 amino acids. Germline V gene data show CDR1 as SGHRS and CDR2 as YFSETQ. The CDR3 DNA reads as TGCGCCAGCAGCTTGGTGGTACAACCCTACGAGCAGTACTTC. Encoded protein: CASSLVVQPYEQYF.

The rearrangement uses TRBV28 and TRBJ2-7; 9 bases are a match to TRBD2. The germline V gene has CDR1 MDHEN and CDR2 SYDVKM. V shed 7 bases, J shed 5 bases, and the junction held 9 bases outside the gene matches. The CDR3 covers 14 residues. The CDR3, as DNA: TGTGCCAGCACCCCCAGTGCGGGAGGGGACGAGCAGTACTTC. It yields the protein CASTPSAGGDEQYF.

The chain has TRBV6-4 and TRBJ1-5, with 7 bases that match TRBD1. After removal of 6 bases from V and 2 bases from J, the junction contained 4 bases not matched to a gene. This CDR3 region has 14 residues. The germline gives CDR1 MRHNA, CDR2 SNTAGT. Here the CDR3 reads CASRGDSRNQPQHF. The CDR3 DNA reads as TGTGCCAGCAGGGGGGACAGCCGCAATCAGCCCCAGCATTTT.

The rearrangement uses TRBV15 and TRBJ2-5, with 10 bases identical to TRBD2. Germline V lookup: CDR1 LNHNV, CDR2 YYDKDF (reference sequence). V dropped 0 bases and J dropped 1; count of bases not matched to a gene: 5. The CDR3 runs 17 residues. The CDR3 region is CATSRDRLAGAQETQYF. The CDR3 coding sequence is TGTGCCACCAGCAGAGATCGGCTAGCGGGAGCCCAAGAGACCCAGTACTTC. Looking up the rest from reference TRBV15 and TRBJ2-5 gives the full variable domain: DAMVIQNPRYQVTQFGKPVTLSCSQTLNHNVMYWYQQKSSQAPKLLFHYYDKDFNNEADTPDNFQSRRPNTSFCFLDIRSPGLGDTAMYLCATSRDRLAGAQETQYFGPGTRLLVL.

The gene calls are TRBV5-4 and TRBJ1-2; possibly TRBD1 for D (5 bases). The germline V and J ends were trimmed by 9 bases and 8 bases, with 20 bases remaining between them. This CDR3 has 13 amino acids. CDR1 SGHNT and CDR2 YYREEE come from the germline V gene (reference sequence). In nucleotides, the CDR3 is TGTGCCACCGGCCGGGGGGACCAAGGGGGCTACACCTTC. It is translated as CATGRGDQGGYTF.

This chain connects TRBV7-9 to TRBJ2-7, with 10 bases aligning to TRBD1. The CDR3 spans 15 residues. Per the germline V gene, CDR1 is SEHNR and CDR2 is FQNEAQ (reference sequence). Trimming at V came to 3 bases and at J to 7 bases, leaving 9 bases not matched to a gene. CDR3 nucleotide sequence: TGTGCCAGCAGCTTGTGGGACAGGGGAAGAGAAGAGCAGTACTTC. Translated, it gives CASSLWDRGREEQYF.